This T cell receptor (beta chain) was obtained from a study of cytomegalovirus exposure and HLA in healthy donors. The CDR3 sequence is 14 residues long. CDR1 and CDR2 (germline): ENHRY, SYGVKD. V lost 10 bases, J lost 0 bases, and 16 bases lay in between. PCR involved 60 Vbeta and 13 Jbeta primers. Profiling relied on immunoSEQ multiplex PCR, and the TCRdb table lists in-frame clones only, not all of them. Of over 100,000 clones detected, 78% appear once; the ten largest clones hold about 3.3%. Material: PBMCs. The receptor comes from a woman aged 25-40 years in good health and CMV-seropositive. This chain joins TRBV10-3 and TRBJ2-7; D is ambiguous. The CDR3 DNA reads as TGTGCCACCTACTCTTCATCGAGCTCCTACGAGCAGTACTTC. Protein: CATYSSSSSYEQYF.